This T cell receptor (beta chain) was recovered during a study of T cells in Graves' hyperthyroidism and ophthalmopathy. Amplified regions were TCR beta CDR3 sequences from RNA transcripts. In the first-round RT-PCR of the TCR CDR3, the HTBI primer set was used. TCRdb re-called the multiplex PCR reads through MiXCR, storing one row per CDR3 protein. The sample contains hundreds of thousands of distinct CDR3 sequences, 12% to 15% of which appear only once. V lost 6 bases and J lost 1; bases outside the gene matches: 13. Germline CDR1 is MNHGY and CDR2 is SVAAGI. There are 17 residues in the CDR3. Stable Graves' hyperthyroidism meant no ophthalmopathy progression within 18 months. Patients aged 18 to 65 had newly diagnosed hyperthyroidism of under 2 months' duration. Patients were excluded because of uncontrolled infection, other autoimmune disease, pregnancy or lactation.

This TCR came from a young woman with Graves' hyperthyroidism. V usage is TRBV6-9 and J usage is TRBJ2-7, with 9 bases lining up with TRBD1. The sample comprised blood. Here the CDR3 reads CASSFSRTGEVSYEQYF. CDR3 in DNA: TGTGCCAGCAGCTTTTCCCGGACAGGGGAGGTTTCCTACGAGCAGTACTTC.